A selection of T cell receptor beta chains follows, all from one sample in a study of OX40 agonist ivuxolimab in advanced cancers. Sequenced by immunoSEQ multiplex PCR; TCRdb stores in-frame clones only, minus some. The sample contains fewer than 70,000 clones, 70% to 85% of which appear only once. The sample in question was CD4+ or CD8+ T cells sorted from blood, obtained in a trial of the OX40 agonist ivuxolimab. All receptors come from an adult with an advanced solid tumor such as melanoma, head and neck, liver or kidney cancer. Both conserved end residues are part of each CDR3. D genes are given only for firm matches. Clone sizes are given selectively: once, few, many, or a class where the clone is expanded.

J gene,V gene,clone size,D gene,CDR3 protein,CDR3 DNA
TRBJ2-2,TRBV7-3,NA,NA,CASSLQTGELFF,TGTGCCAGCAGCTTACAGACCGGGGAGCTGTTTTTT
TRBJ1-2,TRBV6-6,NA,NA,CASSPVGYGYTF,TGTGCCAGCAGCCCCGTGGGCTATGGCTACACCTTC
TRBJ2-7,TRBV2,NA,TRBD1,CASMGTGLYEQYF,TGTGCCAGCATGGGGACAGGGCTCTACGAGCAGTACTTC
TRBJ2-7,TRBV28,NA,TRBD2,CASSPGGREVNEQYF,TGTGCCAGCAGCCCCGGCGGGAGGGAAGTGAACGAGCAGTACTTC
TRBJ2-1,TRBV5-1,NA,TRBD2,CASSDQLAGDAFF,TGCGCCAGCAGCGATCAGCTAGCGGGAGATGCGTTCTTC
TRBJ1-3,TRBV27,NA,TRBD1,CASSAHRGPGNTIYF,TGTGCCAGCAGTGCCCACAGGGGTCCGGGAAACACCATATATTTT
TRBJ1-2,TRBV7-2,NA,NA,CASSATENYGYTF,TGTGCCAGCAGCGCAACAGAGAACTATGGCTACACCTTC
TRBJ2-5,TRBV7-2,NA,TRBD1,CASSSTGEEETQYF,TGTGCCAGCAGCTCGACAGGGGAGGAGGAGACCCAGTACTTC
TRBJ2-2,TRBV18,NA,NA,CASLPRATRSTGELFF,TGTGCCAGCTTACCCCGGGCGACGCGGAGCACCGGGGAGCTGTTTTTT
TRBJ1-1,TRBV5-4,NA,NA,CASSPELNTEAFF,TGTGCCAGCAGTCCCGAGCTTAACACCGAAGCTTTCTTT
TRBJ2-7,TRBV5-5,NA,NA,CASSFTSSYEQYF,TGTGCCAGCAGCTTTACTAGTTCCTACGAGCAGTACTTC
TRBJ1-5,TRBV6-6,few,NA,CASTNEEQGPPQHF,TGTGCCAGCACCAATGAGGAACAGGGCCCTCCCCAGCATTTT
TRBJ2-7,TRBV2,NA,NA,CARTQGTTYEQYF,TGTGCCAGGACCCAGGGGACCACCTACGAGCAGTACTTC
TRBJ1-4,TRBV11-2,NA,NA,CASSLSLGEGEKLFF,TGTGCCAGCAGCCTTAGTTTGGGGGAGGGTGAAAAACTGTTTTTT
TRBJ2-3,TRBV19,NA,NA,CASSIVGEADTQYF,TGTGCCAGTAGTATAGTTGGGGAGGCAGATACGCAGTATTTT
TRBJ2-6,TRBV14,NA,NA,CASSQGGRGPAGANVLTF,TGTGCCAGCAGCCAAGGGGGCAGGGGCCCGGCTGGGGCCAACGTCCTGACTTTC
TRBJ2-4,TRBV2,once,NA,CASSEGAWGSENIQYF,TGTGCCAGCAGTGAAGGGGCCTGGGGCTCCGAAAACATTCAGTACTTC
TRBJ2-5,TRBV7-2,NA,NA,CASSPGGAWETQYF,TGTGCCAGCAGCCCCGGAGGAGCGTGGGAGACCCAGTACTTC
TRBJ1-2,TRBV28,NA,NA,CASSPGIYGYTF,TGTGCCAGCAGTCCGGGGATTTATGGCTACACCTTC
TRBJ1-5,TRBV9,NA,NA,CASSVGTAVAPQHF,TGTGCCAGCAGCGTAGGGACTGCGGTAGCGCCCCAGCATTTT
TRBJ1-2,TRBV4-3,NA,NA,CASSQVRGNYGYTF,TGCGCCAGCAGCCAAGTGAGGGGAAACTATGGCTACACCTTC
TRBJ1-5,TRBV19,NA,NA,CASSKLEGNQPQHF,TGTGCCAGTAGTAAATTGGAGGGCAATCAGCCCCAGCATTTT
TRBJ2-1,TRBV5-1,NA,TRBD2,CASSLELAGVNEQFF,TGCGCCAGCAGCTTGGAACTAGCGGGAGTAAATGAGCAGTTCTTC
TRBJ2-3,TRBV5-6,NA,TRBD2,CASSLTSGGRTDTQYF,TGTGCCAGCAGCTTGACTAGCGGAGGGAGGACAGATACGCAGTATTTT
TRBJ2-3,TRBV28,NA,NA,CASSLSPLAPVTADTQYF,TGTGCCAGCAGTTTATCTCCCCTAGCGCCAGTAACCGCAGATACGCAGTATTTT
TRBJ2-1,TRBV6-5,NA,NA,CASSRQDEQFF,TGTGCCAGCAGTCGTCAGGATGAGCAGTTCTTC
TRBJ2-6,TRBV18,NA,NA,CASSPFSGASGANVLTF,TGTGCCAGCTCACCGTTCTCGGGGGCCTCTGGGGCCAACGTCCTGACTTTC
TRBJ2-7,TRBV4-1,NA,TRBD2,CASSQVDFLPSGAYEQYF,TGCGCCAGCAGCCAAGTTGACTTCCTCCCTAGCGGGGCCTACGAGCAGTACTTC
TRBJ1-1,TRBV7-2,NA,NA,CASSSDSQNTEAFF,TGTGCCAGCAGTTCCGACAGCCAGAACACTGAAGCTTTCTTT
TRBJ2-5,TRBV7-8,NA,TRBD1,CASSWDRSQETQYF,TGTGCCAGCAGCTGGGACAGGAGCCAAGAGACCCAGTACTTC
TRBJ2-5,TRBV2,NA,NA,CASSRQGRGRETQYF,TGTGCCTCGAGCAGACAGGGGAGGGGTAGGGAGACCCAGTACTTC
TRBJ1-1,TRBV28,NA,TRBD1,CASSGTGNLNTEAFF,TGTGCCAGCAGTGGGACAGGCAACTTGAACACTGAAGCTTTCTTT
TRBJ2-3,TRBV28,few,NA,CASIPGGGHTDTQYF,TGTGCCAGCATACCCGGAGGCGGGCACACAGATACGCAGTATTTT
TRBJ2-2,TRBV27,NA,TRBD1,CASRAYGQGDTGELFF,TGTGCCAGCAGGGCTTATGGGCAGGGGGACACCGGGGAGCTGTTTTTT
TRBJ1-2,TRBV7-8,once,NA,CASSLGPGTYYGYTF,TGTGCCAGCAGCTTAGGGCCAGGGACCTACTATGGCTACACCTTC
TRBJ1-1,TRBV28,NA,NA,CASSQIKNFAEAFF,TGTGCCAGCAGTCAAATTAAGAATTTCGCTGAAGCTTTCTTT
TRBJ1-5,TRBV28,few,NA,CASLGPKPQHF,TGTGCCAGCCTGGGCCCGAAGCCCCAGCATTTT
TRBJ2-7,TRBV5-1,NA,TRBD1,CASSYWAPGMGQLNYEQYF,TGCGCCAGCAGCTATTGGGCCCCAGGGATGGGACAGCTTAACTACGAGCAGTACTTC
TRBJ1-2,TRBV6-5,NA,NA,CASRREGYGYTF,TGTGCCAGCAGGAGGGAAGGCTATGGCTACACCTTC
TRBJ2-7,TRBV5-1,once,NA,CASRGGSYEQYF,TGCGCCAGCAGAGGTGGGTCCTACGAGCAGTACTTC
TRBJ1-1,TRBV6-5,NA,NA,CASSYEVNTEAFF,TGTGCCAGCAGTTACGAAGTGAACACTGAAGCTTTCTTT
TRBJ1-1,TRBV11-3,NA,NA,CASSLDVPPRAEAFF,TGTGCCAGCAGCTTAGATGTTCCCCCACGGGCTGAAGCTTTCTTT
TRBJ2-7,TRBV5-1,NA,TRBD1,CASSLARDRLGEQYF,TGCGCCAGCAGCTTGGCCCGGGACAGGTTGGGCGAGCAGTACTTC
TRBJ1-1,TRBV7-6,few,TRBD1,CASSPGDRGVITEAFF,TGTGCCAGCAGCCCTGGGGACAGGGGGGTGATCACTGAAGCTTTCTTT
TRBJ2-1,TRBV9,once,TRBD2,CASSVYASGYSSSYNEQFF,TGTGCCAGCAGCGTATATGCTAGCGGTTATTCTAGCTCCTACAATGAGCAGTTCTTC
TRBJ1-1,TRBV15,NA,TRBD1,CATSRGRGQDTEAFF,TGTGCCACCAGCAGAGGCAGGGGGCAGGACACTGAAGCTTTCTTT